This T cell receptor (beta chain) was obtained from a study of T cells after yellow fever vaccination. The wider study: Libraries from low-cell-number fractions were prepared with the SMART-Seq v4 Ultra Low Input RNA kit. Regarding the study as a whole: The study found a weaker secondary response that peaked faster, day 5 versus 15. After the booster, 96% of CD4 and roughly nine tenths of CD8 primary-response clones were re-detected.

Per the germline V gene, CDR1 is MGHDK and CDR2 is SYGVNS. The V end was cut by 2 bases, the J end by 6 bases, with 23 bases between. This CDR3 comprises 18 residues. On this clonotype: The target antigen is unknown.

TCRdb redid the calling of the 5' RACE reads with MiXCR, one entry per CDR3 protein. The table lists fewer than 450,000 distinct CDR3 sequences, about 7.8% of them singletons. This clonotype originated in a man aged 18-30 years who received the YFV17D yellow fever vaccine. The source material was PBMCs, sampled around 45 days after the first yellow fever vaccination. The rearrangement joins TRBV25-1 to TRBJ2-1; D possibly corresponds to TRBD1 (5 bases). This chain's CDR3 is CASSEQGTDRKTVNEQFF. DNA of the CDR3: TGTGCCAGCAGTGAACAGGGAACAGATCGGAAGACAGTCAATGAGCAGTTCTTC.